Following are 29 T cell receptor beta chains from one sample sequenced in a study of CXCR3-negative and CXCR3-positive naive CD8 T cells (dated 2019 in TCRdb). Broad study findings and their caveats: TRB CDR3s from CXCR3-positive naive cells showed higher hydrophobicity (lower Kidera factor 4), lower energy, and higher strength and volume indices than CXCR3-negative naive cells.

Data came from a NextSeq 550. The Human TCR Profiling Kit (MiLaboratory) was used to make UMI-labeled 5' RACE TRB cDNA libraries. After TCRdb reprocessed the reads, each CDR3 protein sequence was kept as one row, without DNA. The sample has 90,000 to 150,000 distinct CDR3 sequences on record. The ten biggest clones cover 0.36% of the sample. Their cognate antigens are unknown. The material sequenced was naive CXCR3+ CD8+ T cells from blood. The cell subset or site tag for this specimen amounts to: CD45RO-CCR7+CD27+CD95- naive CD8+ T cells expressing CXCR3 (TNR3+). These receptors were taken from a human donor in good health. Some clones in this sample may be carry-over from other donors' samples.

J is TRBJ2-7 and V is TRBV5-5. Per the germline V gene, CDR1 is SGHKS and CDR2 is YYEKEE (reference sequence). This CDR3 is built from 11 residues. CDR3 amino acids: CASSSRGEQYF.

This chain's CDR3 is CASSSGTGIIRDEQFF. The rearrangement joins TRBV5-1 to TRBJ2-1; TCRdb picks TRBD1, but there is no DNA to check that call. The CDR3 is 16 amino acids. Per germline, CDR1 SGHRS and CDR2 YFSETQ.

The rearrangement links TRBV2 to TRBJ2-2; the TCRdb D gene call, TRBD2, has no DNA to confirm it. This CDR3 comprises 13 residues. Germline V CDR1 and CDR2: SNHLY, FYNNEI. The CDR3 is CASSGREGGELFF.

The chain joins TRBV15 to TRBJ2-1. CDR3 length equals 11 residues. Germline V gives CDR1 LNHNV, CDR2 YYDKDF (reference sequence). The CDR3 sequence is CATSRVGEQFF.

The CDR3 here is CASSVEAGDTDTQYF. The chain recombines TRBV9 with TRBJ2-3. The CDR3 is 15 amino acids. Germline CDR1 SGDLS, CDR2 YYNGEE.

The CDR3 region is CASSLDTGTRSMQYF. V and J are TRBV5-4 and TRBJ2-7; the TRBD2 assignment by TCRdb is unverifiable without DNA. CDR1 and CDR2 from the germline V gene are SGHNT and YYREEE (reference sequence). The CDR3 extends over 15 amino acids.

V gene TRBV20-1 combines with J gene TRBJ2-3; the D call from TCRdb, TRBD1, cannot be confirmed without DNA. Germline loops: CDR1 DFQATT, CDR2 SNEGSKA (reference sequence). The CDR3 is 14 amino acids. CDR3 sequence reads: CSSPDRYATDTQYF.

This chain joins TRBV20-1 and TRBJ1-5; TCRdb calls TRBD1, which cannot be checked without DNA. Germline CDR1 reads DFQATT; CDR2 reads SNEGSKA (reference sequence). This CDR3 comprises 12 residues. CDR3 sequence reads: CSATQGYQPQHF.

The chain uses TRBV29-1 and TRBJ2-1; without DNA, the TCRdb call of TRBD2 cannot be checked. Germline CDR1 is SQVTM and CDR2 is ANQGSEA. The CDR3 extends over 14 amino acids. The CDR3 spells CSVVLSGRAREQFF.

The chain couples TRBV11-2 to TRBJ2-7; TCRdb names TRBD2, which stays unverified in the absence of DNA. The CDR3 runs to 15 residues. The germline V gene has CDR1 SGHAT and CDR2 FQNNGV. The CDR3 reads CASSLEAGPPYEQYF. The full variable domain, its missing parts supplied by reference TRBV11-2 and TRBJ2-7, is EAGVAQSPRYKIIEKRQSVAFWCNPISGHATLYWYQQILGQGPKLLIQFQNNGVVDDSQLPKDRFSAERLKGVDSTLKIQPAKLEDSAVYLCASSLEAGPPYEQYFGPGTRLTVT.

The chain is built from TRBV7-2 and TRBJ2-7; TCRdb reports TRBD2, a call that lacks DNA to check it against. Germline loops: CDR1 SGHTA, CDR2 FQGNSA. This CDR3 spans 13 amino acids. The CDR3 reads CASSLGLAGEQYF.

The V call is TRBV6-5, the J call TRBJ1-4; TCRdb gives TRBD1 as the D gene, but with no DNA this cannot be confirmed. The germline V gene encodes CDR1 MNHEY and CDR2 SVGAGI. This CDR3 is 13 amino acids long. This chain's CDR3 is CASRGGVDEKLFF.

The CDR3: CSVEGYSGGDTQYF. V usage is TRBV29-1 and J usage is TRBJ2-3; the TRBD2 assignment by TCRdb is unverifiable without DNA. The CDR3 runs 14 residues. CDR1 and CDR2 from the germline V gene are SQVTM and ANQGSEA.

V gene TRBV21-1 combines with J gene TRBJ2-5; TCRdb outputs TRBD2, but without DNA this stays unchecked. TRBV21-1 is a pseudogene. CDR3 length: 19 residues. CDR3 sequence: CASSKSLASALLYQETQYF.

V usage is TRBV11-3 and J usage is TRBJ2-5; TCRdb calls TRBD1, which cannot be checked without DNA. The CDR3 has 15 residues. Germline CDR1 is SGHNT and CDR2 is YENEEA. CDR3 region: CASSSPGDEQETQYF.

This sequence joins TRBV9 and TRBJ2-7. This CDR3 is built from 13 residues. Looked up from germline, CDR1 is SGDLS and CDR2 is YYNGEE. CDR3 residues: CASSTGPNYEQYF.

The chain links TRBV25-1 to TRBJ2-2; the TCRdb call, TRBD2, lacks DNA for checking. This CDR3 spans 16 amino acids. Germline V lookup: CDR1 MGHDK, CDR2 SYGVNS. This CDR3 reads CASSEYSGTPSGELFF. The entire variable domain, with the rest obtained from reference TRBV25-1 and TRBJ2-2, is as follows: EADIYQTPRYLVIGTGKKITLECSQTMGHDKMYWYQQDPGMELHLIHYSYGVNSTEKGDLSSESTVSRIRTEHFPLTLESARPSHTSQYLCASSEYSGTPSGELFFGEGSRLTVL.

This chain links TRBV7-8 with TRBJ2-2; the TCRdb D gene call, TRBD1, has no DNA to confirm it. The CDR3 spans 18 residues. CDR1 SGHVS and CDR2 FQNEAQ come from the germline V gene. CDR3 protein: CASSLRWRGSGNTGELFF. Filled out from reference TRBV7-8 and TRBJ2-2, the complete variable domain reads GAGVSQSPRYKVAKRGQDVALRCDPISGHVSLFWYQQALGQGPEFLTYFQNEAQLDKSGLPSDRFFAERPEGSVSTLKIQRTQQEDSAVYLCASSLRWRGSGNTGELFFGEGSRLTVL.

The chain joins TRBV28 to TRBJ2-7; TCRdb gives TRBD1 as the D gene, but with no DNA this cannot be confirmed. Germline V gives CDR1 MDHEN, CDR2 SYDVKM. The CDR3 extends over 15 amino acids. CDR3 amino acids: CASSLTGPSSYEQYF. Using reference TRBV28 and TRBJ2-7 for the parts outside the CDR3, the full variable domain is DVKVTQSSRYLVKRTGEKVFLECVQDMDHENMFWYRQDPGLGLRLIYFSYDVKMKEKGDIPEGYSVSREKKERFSLILESASTNQTSMYLCASSLTGPSSYEQYFGPGTRLTVT.

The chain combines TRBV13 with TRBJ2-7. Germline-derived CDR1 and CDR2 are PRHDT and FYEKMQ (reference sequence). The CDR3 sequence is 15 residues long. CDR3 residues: CASSLGVGTSYEQYF.

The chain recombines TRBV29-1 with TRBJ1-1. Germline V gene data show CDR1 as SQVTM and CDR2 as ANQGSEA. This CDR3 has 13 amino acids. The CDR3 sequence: CSADDGMNTEAFF.

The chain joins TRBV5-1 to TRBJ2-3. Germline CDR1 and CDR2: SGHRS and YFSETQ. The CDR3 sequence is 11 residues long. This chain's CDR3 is CASSFTDTQYF.

CDR3 protein: CASALAGAGTGELFF. The gene calls are TRBV7-6 and TRBJ2-2; checking the TCRdb D call of TRBD2 is not possible without DNA. Germline V lookup: CDR1 SGHVS, CDR2 FNYEAQ. The CDR3 length is 15 residues.

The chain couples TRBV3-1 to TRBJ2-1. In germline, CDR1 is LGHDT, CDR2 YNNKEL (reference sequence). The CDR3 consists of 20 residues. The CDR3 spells CASSQDQSGSTLSSYNEQFF.

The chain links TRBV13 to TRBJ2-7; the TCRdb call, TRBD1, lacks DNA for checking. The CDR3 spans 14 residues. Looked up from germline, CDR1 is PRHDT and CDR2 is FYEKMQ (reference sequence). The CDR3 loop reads CASSSGSGVYEQYF.

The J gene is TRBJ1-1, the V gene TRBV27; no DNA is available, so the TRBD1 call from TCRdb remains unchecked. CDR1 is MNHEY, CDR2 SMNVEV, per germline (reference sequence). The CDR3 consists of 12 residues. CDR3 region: CASRDRATEAFF.

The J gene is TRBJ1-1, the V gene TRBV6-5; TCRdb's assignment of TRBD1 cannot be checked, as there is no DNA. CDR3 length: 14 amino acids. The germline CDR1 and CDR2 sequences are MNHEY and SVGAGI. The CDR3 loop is CASSYGTEGTEAFF.

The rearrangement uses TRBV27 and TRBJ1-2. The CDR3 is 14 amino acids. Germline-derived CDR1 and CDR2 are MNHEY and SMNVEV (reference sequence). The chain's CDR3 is CASSLNGQYAGYTF.

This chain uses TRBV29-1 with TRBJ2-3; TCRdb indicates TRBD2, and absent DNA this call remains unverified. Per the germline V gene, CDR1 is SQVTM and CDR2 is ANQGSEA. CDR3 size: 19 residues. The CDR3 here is CSVEDSRLAGGPRTDTQYF.